These 20 T cell receptor beta chains were all obtained from the same sample, sequenced in a study of cytomegalovirus exposure and HLA in healthy donors. Generated by immunoSEQ multiplex PCR, the TCRdb table keeps only in-frame clones and is missing some. The profile shows 200,000 to 250,000 clones, less than 90% of them singletons. Sequenced input: PBMCs. These TCRs come from a man aged 18 to 29 in good health and CMV-seropositive.

The chain joins TRBV7-6 to TRBJ1-1; D is uncertain. CDR1 SGHVS and CDR2 FNYEAQ come from the germline V gene. This CDR3 is built from 15 residues. The germline V and J ends were trimmed by 5 bases and 3 bases, with 16 bases remaining between them. The CDR3 reads CASSRPQNIDTEAFF. The CDR3 DNA follows: TGTGCCAGCAGCCGCCCCCAGAACATAGACACTGAAGCTTTCTTT.

The CDR3 is CASRANPDTSGNTIYF. The CDR3 bases are TGTGCCAGCAGGGCAAATCCGGACACCTCTGGAAACACCATATATTTT. V and J are TRBV6-6 and TRBJ1-3, with D perhaps TRBD1 (5 bases). With 6 bases removed from V and 0 bases from J, the gap between germline ends came to 15 bases. Germline V gene sequence: CDR1 MNHNY, CDR2 SVGAGI (reference sequence). This CDR3 spans 16 amino acids.

V usage is TRBV5-1 and J usage is TRBJ2-2, with 11 bases matching TRBD1. Germline trimming cut 5 bases from V and 5 bases from J; bases unmatched to any gene: 5. The germline V gene encodes CDR1 SGHRS and CDR2 YFSETQ. The CDR3 has 15 amino acids. This chain's CDR3 is CASSPGQGVTGELFF. The DNA of the CDR3 is TGCGCCAGCAGTCCGGGACAGGGGGTAACCGGGGAGCTGTTTTTT.

The V and J genes are TRBV6-1 and TRBJ1-5, with 7 positions matching TRBD1. After removal of 6 bases from V and 4 bases from J, the junction contained 3 bases not matched to a gene. Germline CDR1 reads MNHNS; CDR2 reads SASEGT. The CDR3 has 13 residues. CDR3 protein: CASSDRENQPQHF. CDR3 nucleotides: TGTGCCAGCAGCGACAGGGAGAATCAGCCCCAGCATTTT.

This clone has more than one count but fewer than ten. This rearrangement joins TRBV19 to TRBJ2-3, with 9 nucleotides matching TRBD1. With V trimmed by 4 bases and J by 5 bases, 10 bases remained unmatched. Germline-derived CDR1 and CDR2 are LNHDA and SQIVND (reference sequence). The CDR3 is 16 amino acids. The CDR3 loop is CASSKGWDREVDTQYF. For the CDR3, the DNA is TGTGCCAGTAGTAAAGGATGGGACAGGGAGGTAGATACGCAGTATTTT.

The CDR3 sequence is CASSLANVLNTEAFF. The CDR3 bases are TGCGCCAGCAGCTTGGCCAATGTCCTTAACACTGAAGCTTTCTTT. This sequence joins TRBV5-1 and TRBJ1-1; no firm D call. V lost 0 bases and J 2 bases, leaving 11 bases between the germline ends. Germline assignment: CDR1 SGHRS and CDR2 YFSETQ. This CDR3 is built from 15 residues.

V gene TRBV19 combines with J gene TRBJ2-7; D remains ambiguous. V was cut by 1 base and J by 5 bases, with 9 bases left in between. This CDR3 is built from 13 residues. CDR1 is LNHDA and CDR2 is SQIVND in the germline V gene (reference sequence). CDR3 sequence reads: CASSIGGLDEQYF. In DNA, the CDR3 is TGTGCCAGTAGTATAGGTGGGTTGGACGAGCAGTACTTC.

This chain links TRBV30 with TRBJ2-7, with D maybe TRBD2 (5 bases). CDR3 length equals 14 residues. In germline, CDR1 is GTSNPN, CDR2 SVGIG (reference sequence). V lost 4 bases, J lost 0 bases, and 13 bases lay in between. This CDR3 is CAWKLSGTSYEQYF. CDR3 DNA: TGTGCCTGGAAGTTGAGCGGCACCTCCTACGAGCAGTACTTC.

V gene TRBV6-1 combines with J gene TRBJ2-1; 9 bases are a match to TRBD1. CDR3 size: 13 residues. Germline assignment: CDR1 MNHNS and CDR2 SASEGT. Trimming at V came to 10 bases and at J to 2 bases, leaving 3 bases not matched to a gene. This CDR3 reads CANRQGAYNEQFF. The DNA of the CDR3 is TGTGCCAACAGACAGGGGGCCTACAATGAGCAGTTCTTC.

The V call is TRBV4-1, the J call TRBJ2-1, with D uncertain. The V gene's germline CDR1 is MGHRA and CDR2 YSYEKL. V lost 4 bases and J 6 bases, leaving 10 bases between the germline ends. The length of the CDR3 is 13 residues. This chain's CDR3 is CASSPPRINEQFF. The CDR3 DNA follows: TGCGCCAGCAGCCCACCGAGGATCAATGAGCAGTTCTTC.

J is TRBJ1-5 and V is TRBV28; 7 bases align to TRBD1. From germline, CDR1 is MDHEN and CDR2 SYDVKM. After removal of 5 bases from V and 3 bases from J, the junction contained 4 bases not matched to a gene. This CDR3 has 14 amino acids. CDR3 DNA: TGTGCCAGCAGTCGGGGACAGTTCAATCAGCCCCAGCATTTT. This sequence encodes CASSRGQFNQPQHF.

This sequence joins TRBV28 and TRBJ2-7, with TRBD2 matching 9 bases. Losses at the gene ends were 7 bases for V and 5 bases for J; bases not matched to a gene: 15. This CDR3 has 16 amino acids. Germline V gives CDR1 MDHEN, CDR2 SYDVKM. DNA for the CDR3: TGTGCCAGCACCCCTCCCACGAGCGGGAGGAGGAACGAGCAGTACTTC. As protein: CASTPPTSGRRNEQYF.

The chain joins TRBV27 to TRBJ2-5, with 7 bases that match TRBD1. Germline CDR1 is MNHEY and CDR2 is SMNVEV (reference sequence). With V trimmed by 7 bases and J by 3 bases, 8 bases remained unmatched. The CDR3 is 14 residues long. The CDR3 DNA is TGTGCCAGCAAGACGGGACAGAAAGAAGAGACCCAGTACTTC. Its translation: CASKTGQKEETQYF.

The rearrangement links TRBV28 to TRBJ1-5, with D maybe TRBD1 (5 bases). Trimming pared 5 bases from V and 6 bases from J, leaving 20 bases between. The CDR3 totals 16 residues. Germline lookup yields CDR1 MDHEN and CDR2 SYDVKM. CDR3 DNA sequence: TGTGCCAGCAGTCCTCCGGGCCGGGGGGGTGGTCAGCCCCAGCATTTT. As protein: CASSPPGRGGGQPQHF.

The chain links TRBV28 to TRBJ2-2; the D call may be TRBD1 or TRBD2 (5 bases each). V lost 3 bases, J lost 5 bases, and 13 bases lay in between. From germline, CDR1 is MDHEN and CDR2 SYDVKM. CDR3 length equals 15 residues. DNA of the CDR3: TGTGCCAGCAGTTTTCTAGGGGCGGGTACCGGGGAGCTGTTTTTT. Translated, it gives CASSFLGAGTGELFF.

This clone has only one observation. This chain's CDR3 is CASSQGTGGEDYTF. The CDR3 nucleotides read TGTGCCAGCAGTCAGGGGACAGGGGGTGAAGACTACACCTTC. The chain carries TRBV28 and TRBJ1-2; 11 bases are shared with TRBD1. V lost 5 bases to trimming and J lost 10 bases; unmatched junction nucleotides: 9. There are 14 residues in the CDR3. CDR1 MDHEN and CDR2 SYDVKM come from the germline V gene.

The V call is TRBV6-1, the J call TRBJ2-7, with TRBD1 identical over 7 bases. Looked up from germline, CDR1 is MNHNS and CDR2 is SASEGT. The CDR3 covers 15 residues. V gave up 6 bases and J gave up 2 bases; unmatched junction bases: 10. CDR3 DNA: TGTGCCAGCAGCTCCCGGGACAGAGCAACCTACGAGCAGTACTTC. This gives the protein CASSSRDRATYEQYF.

The chain joins TRBV30 to TRBJ2-7; possibly TRBD2 for D (6 bases). The germline V and J ends were trimmed by 0 bases and 0 bases, with 12 bases remaining between them. Germline V gene lookup returns CDR1 GTSNPN and CDR2 SVGIG (reference sequence). The CDR3 runs 15 residues. The CDR3 DNA reads as TGTGCCTGGAGTGTTGGGGGGACTCTCTCCTACGAGCAGTACTTC. Amino acids: CAWSVGGTLSYEQYF.

This chain connects TRBV29-1 to TRBJ1-1; D gene unclear. This CDR3 contains 13 residues. From germline, CDR1 is SQVTM and CDR2 ANQGSEA. V lost 0 bases and J lost 0, with 5 bases in between. This chain's CDR3 is CSVEDLVNTEAFF. The CDR3 coding sequence is TGCAGCGTTGAAGATCTGGTGAACACTGAAGCTTTCTTT.

This sequence joins TRBV11-2 and TRBJ2-7; the match to TRBD2 covers 12 bases. Germline V gene sequence: CDR1 SGHAT, CDR2 FQNNGV. Losses at the gene ends were 10 bases for V and 5 bases for J; bases not matched to a gene: 3. This CDR3 has 12 residues. CDR3 sequence (DNA): TGTGCCACTAGACTAGCGGGAGACGAGCAGTACTTC. Translated, it gives CATRLAGDEQYF.